These 12 T cell receptor beta chains originate from one sample sequenced in a study of T cells in localized non-small cell lung cancer. Clones were sequenced by immunoSEQ multiplex PCR, and TCRdb holds only the in-frame ones, with some missing. The data contain tens of thousands of clones, roughly 90% of them seen just once; the ten biggest clones take up 15%. The material sequenced was peripheral blood, taken before any cancer treatment. The receptors derive from a man aged 40 to 69 with stage I squamous cell lung carcinoma.

The chain links TRBV30 to TRBJ1-1; no reliable D call. Per germline, CDR1 GTSNPN and CDR2 SVGIG (reference sequence). The CDR3 extends over 15 amino acids. Trimming took 1 base from V and 1 from J, leaving 13 bases between them. In DNA form, the CDR3 reads TGTGCCTGGAGTGCCTCACTTGGCAGGAACACTGAAGCTTTCTTT. Its protein product is CAWSASLGRNTEAFF. Together with reference TRBV30 and TRBJ1-1, the CDR3 gives the full variable domain: SQTIHQWPATLVQPVGSPLSLECTVEGTSNPNLYWYRQAAGRGLQLLFYSVGIGQISSEVPQNLSASRPQDRQFILSSKKLLLSDSGFYLCAWSASLGRNTEAFFGQGTRLTVV.

In the case of this clone: In the same sample, other DNA sequences code for this CDR3. V gene TRBV18 combines with J gene TRBJ2-6; weak D call: TRBD2 (6 bases). There are 15 residues in the CDR3. V lost 3 bases, J lost 0 bases, and 6 bases lay in between. Per germline, CDR1 KGHSH and CDR2 LQKENI. The CDR3 coding sequence is TGTGCCAGCTCACCGGGGGGCTCTGGGGCCAACGTCCTGACTTTC. Its protein is CASSPGGSGANVLTF. Combining the CDR3 with reference TRBV18 and TRBJ2-6 gives the whole variable domain NAGVMQNPRHLVRRRGQEARLRCSPMKGHSHVYWYRQLPEEGLKFMVYLQKENIIDESGMPKERFSAEFPKEGPSILRIQQVVRGDSAAYFCASSPGGSGANVLTFGAGSRLTVL.

The chain combines TRBV15 with TRBJ2-7; D is perhaps TRBD1 or TRBD2 (6 bases each). Trimming removed 5 bases at V and 3 bases at J, with 17 bases between. Germline V gene lookup returns CDR1 LNHNV and CDR2 YYDKDF (reference sequence). The CDR3 loop spans 15 amino acids. DNA of the CDR3: TGTGCCACCAGCGAAGGTCGGGGGCAGATCTACGAGCAGTACTTC. Encoded protein: CATSEGRGQIYEQYF.

The chain carries TRBV18 and TRBJ1-2; TRBD1 matches 9 bases. The trim removed 6 bases at V and 6 bases at J, leaving 8 bases unmatched. Germline V gene sequence: CDR1 KGHSH, CDR2 LQKENI. The CDR3 is made up of 14 amino acids. CDR3 amino acids: CASSLNGQGNGYTF. Written as DNA, the CDR3 is TGTGCCAGCTCCCTGAACGGACAGGGGAATGGCTACACCTTC.

This clone was recorded only once. The chain uses TRBV5-1 and TRBJ1-1; no firm D call. Germline V lookup: CDR1 SGHRS, CDR2 YFSETQ. There are 14 residues in the CDR3. V was clipped by 4 bases and J by 2 bases, with 12 bases between them. As DNA, the CDR3 is TGCGCCAGCAGCCCGGTGGTAGCCAACACTGAAGCTTTCTTT. Protein sequence: CASSPVVANTEAFF.

This chain uses TRBV5-1 with TRBJ2-2; D is possibly TRBD1 or TRBD2 (5 bases each). The germline V gene encodes CDR1 SGHRS and CDR2 YFSETQ. V lost 4 bases and J lost 4, with 14 bases in between. CDR3 length: 15 amino acids. The CDR3 here is CASSPIPGRTGELFF. Here the CDR3 DNA reads TGCGCCAGCAGCCCCATTCCGGGGCGCACCGGGGAGCTGTTTTTT.

J is TRBJ1-3 and V is TRBV25-1; 8 nucleotides match TRBD1. There are 16 residues in the CDR3. J gave up 3 bases and V 6 bases, and 10 bases lay outside the gene matches. Per the germline V gene, CDR1 is MGHDK and CDR2 is SYGVNS. The CDR3: CASRPSGGAGGNTIYF. For the CDR3, the DNA is TGTGCCAGCAGGCCCTCAGGGGGCGCAGGTGGAAACACCATATATTTT.

The chain carries TRBV11-3 and TRBJ2-3; no clear D gene. From germline, CDR1 is SGHNT and CDR2 YENEEA. The CDR3 covers 15 residues. V was cut by 1 base and J by 2 bases, with 10 bases left in between. CDR3 bases: TGTGCCAGCAGCTTAGGGCAGGCCTTCACAGATACGCAGTATTTT. Translation: CASSLGQAFTDTQYF.

This clone is a singleton in its sample. The chain uses TRBV9 and TRBJ1-2; 10 nucleotides line up with TRBD1. V lost 4 bases and J lost 6; bases outside the gene matches: 6. This CDR3 has 14 amino acids. The germline CDR1 and CDR2 sequences are SGDLS and YYNGEE. The CDR3 here is CASSSGQGSDGYTF. CDR3 DNA sequence: TGTGCCAGCAGCTCGGGACAGGGGAGCGATGGCTACACCTTC.

This clone was detected only once. V usage is TRBV4-3 and J usage is TRBJ2-7, with no clear D. The CDR3 runs 13 residues. Germline assignment: CDR1 LGHNA and CDR2 YSLEER. Trimming left V 0 bases short and J 11 bases short, with 14 bases between. CDR3 bases: TGCGCCAGCAGCCAAGAAAGGGCCCCCCCCGAGTACTTC. Amino acid sequence: CASSQERAPPEYF.

The rearrangement links TRBV5-5 to TRBJ2-3; the D is unclear. Germline assignment: CDR1 SGHKS and CDR2 YYEKEE (reference sequence). This CDR3 is built from 17 residues. V lost 4 bases to trimming and J lost 4 bases, with 22 bases between them. The DNA for the CDR3 is TGTGCCAGCAGCCCCCTGAGGAACGCATTTAGACCAGATACGCAGTATTTT. It encodes CASSPLRNAFRPDTQYF. Together with reference TRBV5-5 and TRBJ2-3, the CDR3 gives the full variable domain: DAGVTQSPTHLIKTRGQQVTLRCSPISGHKSVSWYQQVLGQGPQFIFQYYEKEERGRGNFPDRFSARQFPNYSSELNVNALLLGDSALYLCASSPLRNAFRPDTQYFGPGTRLTVL.

This rearrangement joins TRBV5-4 to TRBJ1-1; D unresolved. Germline CDR1 reads SGHNT; CDR2 reads YYREEE (reference sequence). The CDR3 extends over 15 amino acids. Trimming removed 4 bases from V and 0 bases from J, with 13 bases in between. DNA for the CDR3: TGTGCCAGCAGCCCTAGTCTCTCCATGAACACTGAAGCTTTCTTT. This translates into CASSPSLSMNTEAFF.